The clone carrying this T cell receptor (beta chain) was observed a handful of times. Its matching antigen is unknown. CDR1 is SQVTM, CDR2 ANQGSEA, per germline. V lost 7 bases and J 8 bases, leaving 12 bases between the germline ends. The CDR3 totals 11 residues. After template switching added a universal primer site, the resulting cDNA carried unique molecular identifiers. Using its own MiXCR run on the 5' RACE reads, TCRdb lists one record per CDR3 protein. This sample has 350,000 to 400,000 distinct CDR3 sequences; about 10% occur once, and the top ten carry roughly 9%. The source of the sample is a study of identical twins. Study-wide points: Possibly, invariant MAIT and iNKT cells partly confounded zero-insertion analyses. Twin pairs' shared out-of-frame alpha sequences were enriched in low generation probability.

The sequence was collected from a woman aged 50 to 60 in good health. Material: naive T cells sorted from blood. This chain joins TRBV29-1 and TRBJ1-3; D gene ambiguous. This CDR3 reads CSGTEADTIYF. CDR3 in DNA: TGCAGCGGGACCGAGGCGGACACCATATATTTT.